The clone carrying this T cell receptor (beta chain) has only a few counts. What it binds is unknown. TCRdb redid the calling of the multiplex PCR reads with MiXCR, one entry per CDR3 protein. The table lists nearly 200,000 distinct CDR3 sequences, 31% of them singletons. This entry is derived from a study of breast tumors, draining lymph nodes, adjacent tissues. CDR1 and CDR2 (germline): SNHLY, FYNNEI. The CDR3 is 13 amino acids. V was clipped by 6 bases and J by 1 base, with 9 bases between them. The lymph nodes were axillary draining lymph nodes from breast cancer patients. Study-wide findings and caveats: Tumor repertoires ranked between lymph nodes and nontumor tissue in diversity, with V and J gene preferences. Data fit most tumor T cells coming from lymph node, expanding in tumor. Luminal-like breast cancer showed significantly higher tumor–nontumor repertoire similarity than basal-like.

The rearrangement uses TRBV2 and TRBJ1-1; D ambiguous. The clonotype comes from a female donor with breast cancer. Some clones in this sample may be carry-over from other donors' samples. Sequencing used axillary lymph node tissue. The CDR3 spells CASSKETNTEAFF. As DNA, the CDR3 is TGTGCCAGCAGCAAGGAGACGAACACTGAAGCTTTCTTT. The whole variable domain, remainder taken from reference TRBV2 and TRBJ1-1, is EPEVTQTPSHQVTQMGQEVILRCVPISNHLYFYWYRQILGQKVEFLVSFYNNEISEKSEIFDDQFSVERPDGSNFTLKIRSTKLEDSAMYFCASSKETNTEAFFGQGTRLTVV.